This entry features one T cell receptor (beta chain) sequence. This clonotype appeared many times. Its antigen has not been determined. No qualities accompany the bases; no much larger clone lies one base away. This entry belongs to a study of T cells after yellow fever vaccination (dated by TCRdb to about 2019). Regarding the complete study: The SMART-Seq v4 Ultra Low Input RNA kit was used to prepare libraries from fractions with low cell numbers. Bulk TCR alpha and beta repertoires were sequenced longitudinally to track T-cell clones before and after primary and booster YFV17D yellow fever vaccination. Two healthy male donors, one aged 18 to 29 and one aged 30 to 40 years, made up the cohort. Bulk PBMC replicates and cell subsets were isolated from blood drawn at multiple timepoints before and after both primary and secondary immunization. General study outcomes and caveats: A small share of clonotypes was detected in both CD4 and CD8 compartments, with the overlap likely arising from convergent recombination. Compared with the primary T-cell response, the secondary T-cell response was faster but weaker, reaching its peak on day 5 rather than on day 15. After the booster, most of the clones that had expanded following primary vaccination were detected again (96% of CD4 and around 88% of CD8), which suggests that memory was broadly maintained. Because only two donors were included in the study, the extent to which the findings can be generalized is limited. FACS-sorted repertoires could contain abundant contaminating clonotypes from the bulk population, so computational filtering was required.

V ends up 6 bases short and J 0 bases short, with an unmatched junction base count of 9. The CDR3 has 16 amino acids, counting the end cysteine and phenylalanine. Left in the record is the CDR3 DNA by itself, 48 bases read in frame from the first base. TCR cDNA was made using 5'RACE template switching, a step that added a universal primer site and unique molecular identifiers. Priming of cDNA synthesis was performed from both the TCR alpha and TCR beta constant segments. Library amplification involved two PCR steps, and the second step added sample barcodes and sequencing adapters. Sequencing of libraries was performed on Illumina HiSeq 2500 (2x100 bp) or NovaSeq (2x150 bp). The authors' analysis ran thus. MIGEC was used to demultiplex reads and collapse the reads into UMI consensus sequences, and MiXCR was used for V(D)J alignment. Using edgeR on replicate PBMC samples, clonotypes were called vaccine-responding if FDR was below 0.01 and the log2 fold change was above 5 up to day 15. Each bulk clonotype received a CD4 or CD8 identity based on whether the sequenced CD4 or CD8 repertoire contained that clonotype at higher abundance. The public reads were reanalyzed by TCRdb: fastp trimming at Q25, MiXCR alignment, in-frame beta chains only. Here each entry gathers all rows of one CDR3 protein and keeps the most common genes and DNA. These V and J calls are TCRdb output, not the study's own analysis. This sample gives roughly 62,000 distinct CDR3 sequences in total; more than 5.5% of them show up just once. The ten largest clones represent roughly two fifths of the sample.

Reading the label with the study, this specimen's treatment or condition is: live attenuated yellow fever vaccine strain. PBMCs were isolated from peripheral blood using a standard Ficoll-Paque protocol. Dynabeads CD4 and CD8 positive selection kits were used to isolate the CD4 and CD8 T-cell fractions. TriZol was used to extract RNA from bulk PBMCs, from CD4 and CD8 fractions, and from dextramer-positive and dextramer-negative fractions. The chain links TRBV12-3 or TRBV12-4 with TRBJ2-3, and 7 bases in between align with TRBD1. The material sequenced was CD8+ T cells sorted from PBMCs, taken on the day of the first yellow fever vaccination. The source of this sequence is a man younger than 35 who received the YFV17D yellow fever vaccine. The DNA reads as follows: TGTGCCAGCAGAAGAGCCGGGACAGCAAGCACAGATACGCAGTATTTT. This translates into CASRRAGTASTDTQYF.